This T cell receptor beta chain was identified in a study of spatial heterogeneity in lung cancer. Study-wide context: An average of more than ten raw reads was observed per unique TCR and UMI combination. Whole-study findings and limits: The study found that expanded intratumoral alpha and beta TCR counts tracked tumor mutation counts. As ubiquitous and regional nonsynonymous mutations varied, counts of ubiquitous and regional expanded TCRs tracked them, respectively.

TCRdb itself ran the 5' RACE reads through MiXCR, one entry per CDR3 protein. The sample has just over 800 distinct CDR3 sequences, almost 9.5% seen once; the top ten hold 20% to 25%. This clonotype is deemed large (0.1 to 1%). The antigen is not known. Regarding time point: sample taken at primary tumor resection. Donation came from some 73 patients with untreated early-stage non-small cell lung cancer. Unsorted samples of tumor, nontumor lung or frozen PBMC had their whole RNA sequenced. Trimming took 5 bases from V and 6 from J; bases not matched to a gene: 7. This CDR3 contains 14 residues. The germline V gene encodes CDR1 SEHNR and CDR2 FQNEAQ (reference sequence).

This TCR was sampled from a male donor with early-stage non-small cell lung cancer. This rearrangement joins TRBV7-9 to TRBJ1-1; TRBD1 matches 9 bases. Source: lung tumor tissue, taken at surgery. In nucleotides, the CDR3 is TGTGCCAGCAGCCGGGACAGGGAAAGCGCTGAAGCTTTCTTT. Amino acids: CASSRDRESAEAFF.